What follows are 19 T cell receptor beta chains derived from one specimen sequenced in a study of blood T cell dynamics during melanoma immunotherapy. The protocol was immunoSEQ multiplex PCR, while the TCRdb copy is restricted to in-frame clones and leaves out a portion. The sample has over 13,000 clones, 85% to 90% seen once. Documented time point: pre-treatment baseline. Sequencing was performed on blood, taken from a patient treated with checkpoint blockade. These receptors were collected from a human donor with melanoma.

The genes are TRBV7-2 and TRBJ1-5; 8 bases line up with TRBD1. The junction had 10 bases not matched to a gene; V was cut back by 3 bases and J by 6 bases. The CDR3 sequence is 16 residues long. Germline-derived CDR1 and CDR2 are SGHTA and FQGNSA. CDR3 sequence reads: CASSFTGGGFGQPQHF. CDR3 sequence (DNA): TGTGCCAGCAGCTTTACAGGGGGAGGCTTTGGTCAGCCCCAGCATTTT.

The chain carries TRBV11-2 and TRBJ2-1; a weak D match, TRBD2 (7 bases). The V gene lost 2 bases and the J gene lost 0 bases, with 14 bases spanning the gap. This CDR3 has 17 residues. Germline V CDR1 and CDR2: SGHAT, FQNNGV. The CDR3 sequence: CASSLSGGGTSYNEQFF. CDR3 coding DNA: TGTGCCAGCAGCTTATCTGGCGGGGGCACCTCCTACAATGAGCAGTTCTTC.

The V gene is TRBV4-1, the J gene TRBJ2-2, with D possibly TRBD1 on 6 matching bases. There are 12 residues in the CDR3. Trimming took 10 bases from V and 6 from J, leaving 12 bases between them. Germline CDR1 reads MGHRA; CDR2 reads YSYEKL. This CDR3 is CATRQVPGELFF. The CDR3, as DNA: TGCGCCACCCGACAGGTCCCCGGGGAGCTGTTTTTT.

The CDR3 nucleotides read TGTGCCAGCAGCTGGACAGGGGAAGGGACTGAAGCTTTCTTT. It codes for CASSWTGEGTEAFF. J is TRBJ1-1 and V is TRBV5-5; the match to TRBD1 covers 9 bases. Germline CDR1 and CDR2: SGHKS and YYEKEE (reference sequence). V shed 3 bases, J shed 5 bases, and the junction held 5 bases outside the gene matches. The CDR3 runs to 14 residues.

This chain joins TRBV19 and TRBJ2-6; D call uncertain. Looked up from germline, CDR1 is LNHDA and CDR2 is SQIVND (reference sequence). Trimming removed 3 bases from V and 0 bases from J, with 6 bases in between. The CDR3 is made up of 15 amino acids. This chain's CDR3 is CASSISGSGANVLTF. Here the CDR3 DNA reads TGTGCCAGTAGTATTTCCGGCTCTGGGGCCAACGTCCTGACTTTC. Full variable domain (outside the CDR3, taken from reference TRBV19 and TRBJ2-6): DGGITQSPKYLFRKEGQNVTLSCEQNLNHDAMYWYRQDPGQGLRLIYYSQIVNDFQKGDIAEGYSVSREKKESFPLTVTSAQKNPTAFYLCASSISGSGANVLTFGAGSRLTVL.

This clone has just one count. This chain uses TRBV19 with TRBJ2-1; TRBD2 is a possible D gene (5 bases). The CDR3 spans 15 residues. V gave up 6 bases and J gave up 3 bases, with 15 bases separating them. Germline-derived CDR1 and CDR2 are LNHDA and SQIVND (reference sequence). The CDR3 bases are TGTGCCAGTAGATCCCCGGGGTCCTTCTACAATGAGCAGTTCTTC. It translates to CASRSPGSFYNEQFF.

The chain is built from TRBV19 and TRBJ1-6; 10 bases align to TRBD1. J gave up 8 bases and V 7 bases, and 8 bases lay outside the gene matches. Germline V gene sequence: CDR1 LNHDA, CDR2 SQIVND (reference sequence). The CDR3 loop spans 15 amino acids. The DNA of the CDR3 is TGTGCCAGTAAGGAGACCGGACAGGGGGATTCACCCCTCCACTTT. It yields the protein CASKETGQGDSPLHF.

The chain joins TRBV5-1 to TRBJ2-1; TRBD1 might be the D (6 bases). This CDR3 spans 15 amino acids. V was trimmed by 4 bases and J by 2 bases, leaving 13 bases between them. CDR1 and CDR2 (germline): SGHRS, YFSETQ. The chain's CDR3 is CASSPTGSPYNEQFF. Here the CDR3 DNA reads TGCGCCAGCAGCCCCACAGGGTCCCCCTACAATGAGCAGTTCTTC.

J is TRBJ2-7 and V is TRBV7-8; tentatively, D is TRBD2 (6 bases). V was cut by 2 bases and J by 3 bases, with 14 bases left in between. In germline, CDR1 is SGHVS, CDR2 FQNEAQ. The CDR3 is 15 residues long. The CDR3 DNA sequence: TGTGCCAGCAGCTTAAGACTTGACGGGGGCTACGAGCAGTACTTC. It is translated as CASSLRLDGGYEQYF.

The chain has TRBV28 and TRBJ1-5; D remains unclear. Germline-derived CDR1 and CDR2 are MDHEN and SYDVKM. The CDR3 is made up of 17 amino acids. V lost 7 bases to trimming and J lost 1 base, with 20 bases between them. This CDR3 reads CASTPPAGRWSNQPQHF. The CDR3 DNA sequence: TGTGCCAGCACCCCTCCTGCGGGTCGTTGGAGCAATCAGCCCCAGCATTTT.

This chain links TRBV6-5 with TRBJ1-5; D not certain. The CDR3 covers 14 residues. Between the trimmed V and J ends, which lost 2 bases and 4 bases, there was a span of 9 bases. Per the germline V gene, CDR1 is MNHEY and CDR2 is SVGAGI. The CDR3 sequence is CASSYTGWNQPQHF. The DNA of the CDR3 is TGTGCCAGCAGTTACACCGGGTGGAATCAGCCCCAGCATTTT.

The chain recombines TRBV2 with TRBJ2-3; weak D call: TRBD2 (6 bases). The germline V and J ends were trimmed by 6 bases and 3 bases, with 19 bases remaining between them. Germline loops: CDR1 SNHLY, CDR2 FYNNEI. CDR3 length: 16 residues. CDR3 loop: CASSETSWSRTDTQYF. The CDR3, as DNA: TGTGCCAGCAGCGAGACTAGTTGGTCCCGAACAGATACGCAGTATTTT.

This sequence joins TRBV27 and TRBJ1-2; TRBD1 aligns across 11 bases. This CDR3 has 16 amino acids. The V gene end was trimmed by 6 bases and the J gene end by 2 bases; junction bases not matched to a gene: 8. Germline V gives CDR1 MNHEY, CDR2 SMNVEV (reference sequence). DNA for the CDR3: TGTGCCAGCAGGACCATGGGACAGGGGGTAAACTATGGCTACACCTTC. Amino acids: CASRTMGQGVNYGYTF.

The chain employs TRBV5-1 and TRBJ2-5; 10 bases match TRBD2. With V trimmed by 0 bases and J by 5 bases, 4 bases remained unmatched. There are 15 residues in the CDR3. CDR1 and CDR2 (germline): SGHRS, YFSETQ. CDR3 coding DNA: TGCGCCAGCAGCTTGGAGCGGGGGGGCATGGAGACCCAGTACTTC. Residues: CASSLERGGMETQYF.

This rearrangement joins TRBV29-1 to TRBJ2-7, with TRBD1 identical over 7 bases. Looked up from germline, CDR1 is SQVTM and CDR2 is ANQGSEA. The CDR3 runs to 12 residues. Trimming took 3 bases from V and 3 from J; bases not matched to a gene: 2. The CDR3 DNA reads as TGCAGCGTTGACGGGACAGACTACGAGCAGTACTTC. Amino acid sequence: CSVDGTDYEQYF.

The CDR3 nucleotides read TGTGCCAGCAGTCCCCCGGAAGGGGGCAATGAAAAACTGTTTTTT. Residues: CASSPPEGGNEKLFF. This rearrangement joins TRBV6-1 to TRBJ1-4; the match to TRBD1 covers 7 bases. V gave up 5 bases and J gave up 5 bases; unmatched junction bases: 8. Germline lookup yields CDR1 MNHNS and CDR2 SASEGT. CDR3 size: 15 residues.

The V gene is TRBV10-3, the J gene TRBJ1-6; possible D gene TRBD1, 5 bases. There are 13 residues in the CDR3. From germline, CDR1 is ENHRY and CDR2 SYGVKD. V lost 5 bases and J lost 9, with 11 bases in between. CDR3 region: CAISWGGVSPLHF. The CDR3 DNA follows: TGTGCCATCAGTTGGGGGGGGGTTTCACCCCTCCACTTT.

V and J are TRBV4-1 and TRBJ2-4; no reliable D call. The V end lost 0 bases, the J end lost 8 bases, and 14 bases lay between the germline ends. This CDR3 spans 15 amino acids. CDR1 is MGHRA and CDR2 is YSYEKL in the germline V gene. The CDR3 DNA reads TGCGCCAGCAGCCAAGAATCGTGGGGTTTGGACATTCAGTACTTC. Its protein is CASSQESWGLDIQYF.

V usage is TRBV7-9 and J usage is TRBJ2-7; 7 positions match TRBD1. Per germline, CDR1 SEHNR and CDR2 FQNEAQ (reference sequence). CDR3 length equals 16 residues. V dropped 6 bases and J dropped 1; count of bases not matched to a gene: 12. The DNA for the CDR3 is TGTGCCAGCAGTCGAATCCCCCGGGACAGTTCCTACGAGCAGTACTTC. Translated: CASSRIPRDSSYEQYF.